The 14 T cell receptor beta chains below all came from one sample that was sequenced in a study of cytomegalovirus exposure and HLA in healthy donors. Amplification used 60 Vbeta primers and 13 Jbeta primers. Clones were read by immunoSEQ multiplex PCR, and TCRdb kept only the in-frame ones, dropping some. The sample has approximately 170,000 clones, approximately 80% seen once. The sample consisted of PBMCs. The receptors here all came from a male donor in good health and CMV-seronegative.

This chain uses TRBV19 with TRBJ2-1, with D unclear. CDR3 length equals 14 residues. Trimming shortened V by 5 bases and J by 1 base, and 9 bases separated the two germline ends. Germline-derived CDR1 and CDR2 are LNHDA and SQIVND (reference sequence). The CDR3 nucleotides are TGTGCCAGTAGTCCAGGTGCTTCCTACAATGAGCAGTTCTTC. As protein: CASSPGASYNEQFF.

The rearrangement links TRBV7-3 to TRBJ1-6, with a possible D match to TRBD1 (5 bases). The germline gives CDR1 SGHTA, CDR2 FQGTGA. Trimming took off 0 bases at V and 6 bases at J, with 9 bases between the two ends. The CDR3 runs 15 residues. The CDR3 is CASSLTPGSNSPLHF. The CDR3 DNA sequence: TGTGCCAGCAGCTTAACCCCAGGGTCTAATTCACCCCTCCACTTT.

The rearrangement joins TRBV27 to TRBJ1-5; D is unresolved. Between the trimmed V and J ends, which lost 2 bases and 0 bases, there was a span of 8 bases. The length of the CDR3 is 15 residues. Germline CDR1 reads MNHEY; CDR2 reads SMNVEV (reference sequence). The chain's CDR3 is CASSLGGYSNQPQHF. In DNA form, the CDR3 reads TGTGCCAGCAGTTTAGGAGGGTATAGCAATCAGCCCCAGCATTTT.

The CDR3 DNA is TGTGCCAGCAGCCAGGGACAGGGGAACTATGGCTACACCTTC. Amino acid sequence: CASSQGQGNYGYTF. The V call is TRBV7-9, the J call TRBJ1-2; 10 nucleotides agree with TRBD1. The junction had 2 bases not matched to a gene; V was cut back by 5 bases and J by 2 bases. The CDR3 is 14 amino acids. Germline V gene data show CDR1 as SEHNR and CDR2 as FQNEAQ (reference sequence).

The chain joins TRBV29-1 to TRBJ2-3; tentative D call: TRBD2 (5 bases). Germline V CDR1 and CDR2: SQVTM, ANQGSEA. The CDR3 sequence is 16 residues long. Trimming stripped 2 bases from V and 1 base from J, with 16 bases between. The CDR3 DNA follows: TGCAGCGTTGAATCGGGTCCTAGCCCGGGCACAGATACGCAGTATTTT. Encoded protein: CSVESGPSPGTDTQYF.

CDR3 in amino acids: CASSYTFNPMNTEAFF. CDR3 bases: TGTGCCAGCAGTTACACTTTTAACCCCATGAACACTGAAGCTTTCTTT. The V call is TRBV6-6, the J call TRBJ1-1; no firm D call. CDR3 length: 16 amino acids. Germline V gene sequence: CDR1 MNHNY, CDR2 SVGAGI (reference sequence). The V end was cut by 2 bases, the J end by 0 bases, with 13 bases between.

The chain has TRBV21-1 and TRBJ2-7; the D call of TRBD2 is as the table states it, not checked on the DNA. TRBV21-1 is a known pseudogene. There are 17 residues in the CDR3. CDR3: CASSKVGTSGSLDEQYF. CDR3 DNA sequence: TGTGCCAGCAGCAAAGTTGGGACTAGCGGGAGTCTCGACGAGCAGTACTTC.

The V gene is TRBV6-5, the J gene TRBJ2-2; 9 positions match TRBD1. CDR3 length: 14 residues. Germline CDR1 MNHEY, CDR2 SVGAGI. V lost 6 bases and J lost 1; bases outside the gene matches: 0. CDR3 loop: CASRGQGNTGELFF. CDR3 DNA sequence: TGTGCCAGCAGGGGACAGGGGAACACCGGGGAGCTGTTTTTT.

The CDR3 sequence is CASSSDTSAGNYGYTF. In nucleotides, the CDR3 is TGTGCCAGCAGTTCCGACACGAGTGCAGGCAACTATGGCTACACCTTC. The V and J genes are TRBV2 and TRBJ1-2; D unclear. The CDR3 covers 16 residues. Trimming left V 5 bases short and J 2 bases short, with 18 bases between. Germline CDR1 reads SNHLY; CDR2 reads FYNNEI.

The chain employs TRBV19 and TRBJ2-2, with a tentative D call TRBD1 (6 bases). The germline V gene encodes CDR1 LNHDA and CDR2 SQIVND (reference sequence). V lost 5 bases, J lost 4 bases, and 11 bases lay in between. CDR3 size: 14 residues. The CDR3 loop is CASSPDRFTGELFF. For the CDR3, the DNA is TGTGCCAGTAGTCCCGACAGGTTCACCGGGGAGCTGTTTTTT.

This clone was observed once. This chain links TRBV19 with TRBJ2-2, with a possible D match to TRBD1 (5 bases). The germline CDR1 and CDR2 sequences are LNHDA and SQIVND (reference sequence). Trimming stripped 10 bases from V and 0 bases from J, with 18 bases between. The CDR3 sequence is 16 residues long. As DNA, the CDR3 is TGTGCCACCTCACGGCGCCTGACAGCGAACACCGGGGAGCTGTTTTTT. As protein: CATSRRLTANTGELFF.

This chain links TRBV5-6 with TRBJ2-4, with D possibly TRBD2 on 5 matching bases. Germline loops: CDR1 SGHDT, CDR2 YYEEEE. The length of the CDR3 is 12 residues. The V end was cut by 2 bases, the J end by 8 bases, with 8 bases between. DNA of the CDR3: TGTGCCAGCAGCTTCTCGGAGGACATTCAGTACTTC. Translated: CASSFSEDIQYF.

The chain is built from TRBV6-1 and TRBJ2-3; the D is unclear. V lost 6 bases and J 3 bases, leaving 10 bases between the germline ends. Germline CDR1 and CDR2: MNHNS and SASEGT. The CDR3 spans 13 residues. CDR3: CASSGSKTDTQYF. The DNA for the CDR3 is TGTGCCAGCAGCGGTAGTAAGACAGATACGCAGTATTTT.

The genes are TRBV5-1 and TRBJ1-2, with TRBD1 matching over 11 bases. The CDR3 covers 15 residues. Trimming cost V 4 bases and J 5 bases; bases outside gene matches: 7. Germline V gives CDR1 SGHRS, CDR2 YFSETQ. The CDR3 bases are TGCGCCAGCAGCACGGGACAGGGGGGTAGTTATGGCTACACCTTC. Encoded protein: CASSTGQGGSYGYTF.